What follows describes a single TCR beta chain. This sample was included in a study of blood T cell repertoires in COVID-19. For the study at large: Both acute and convalescent COVID-19 samples were obtained from the United States, Italy and Spain.

Sequencing was performed with immunoSEQ multiplex PCR; in TCRdb, only in-frame clones are kept and a portion is missing. The top ten clones hold around 9.6% of a sample with 220,000 or so clones, around 83% of them seen once. The CDR3 has 12 amino acids. Deletions cut 5 bases from V and 6 bases from J, with 10 bases between. The germline V gene encodes CDR1 SNHLY and CDR2 FYNNEI. The chain employs TRBV2 and TRBJ1-1; TRBD1 might be the D (5 bases). The sequenced sample consisted of peripheral blood. The source of this sequence is a woman aged 50 to 65 with COVID-19, enrolled during active disease. The CDR3, as DNA: TGTGCCAGCAGTCCCCGCAGGGCTGAAGCTTTCTTT. Protein product: CASSPRRAEAFF.